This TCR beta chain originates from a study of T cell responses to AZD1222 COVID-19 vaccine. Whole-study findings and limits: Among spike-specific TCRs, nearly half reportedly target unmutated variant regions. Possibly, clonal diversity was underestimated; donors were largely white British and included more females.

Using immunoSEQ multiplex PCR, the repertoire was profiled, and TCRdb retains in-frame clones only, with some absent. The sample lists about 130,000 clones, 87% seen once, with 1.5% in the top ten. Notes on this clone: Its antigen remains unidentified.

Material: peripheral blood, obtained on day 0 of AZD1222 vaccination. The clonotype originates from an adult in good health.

CDR3 region: CASSLRQTIYEQYF. CDR3 in DNA: TGTGCCAGCAGCCTACGGCAGACTATATACGAGCAGTACTTC. The rearrangement uses TRBV7-8 and TRBJ2-7; the D gene is possibly TRBD2 (5 bases). Trimming cost V 5 bases and J 4 bases, with 15 bases left between them. Germline V gene sequence: CDR1 SGHVS, CDR2 FQNEAQ. CDR3 length: 14 amino acids.